The T cell receptor beta chain described here comes from a study of blood T cells in healthy people across ages. A remark on this clonotype: Its antigen is unidentified. The junction departs from germline at one end; a sequencing error may be responsible.

A second PCR, run for about 7 to 11 cycles, used a sample-barcoded 5' primer plus a J-beta primer mix. A 12-random-nucleotide template-switch adaptor tagged each cDNA molecule. TCRdb reanalysed the 5' RACE reads using MiXCR and keeps one entry per CDR3 protein. The sample contains about 1.1 million distinct CDR3 sequences, roughly two fifths of which appear only once. Whole-study findings and limits: Strong correlation was found linking TCR beta diversity to naive T cell percentage. Older age coincided with a roughly linear decline in TCR beta diversity per million T cells.

Germline V gene lookup returns CDR1 MNHEY and CDR2 SVGEGT. The CDR3 runs to 14 residues. All donors came from Russia, were Caucasian and healthy, and spanned ages roughly 6 to 100. V is TRBV6-2 or TRBV6-3 and J is TRBJ1-2, with 7 bases matching TRBD1. The sample taken for sequencing was blood. The clonotype was recovered from a man aged 18 to 35 in good health. The CDR3 DNA follows: TGTGCCAGTAGTTCGTCACAGGGGCGGAATGGCTACACCTTC. It translates to CASSSSQGRNGYTF.